A single sample gave rise to the 12 T cell receptor beta chains below, sequenced in a study of T cell changes during pregnancy in multiple sclerosis. Some clones are missing from TCRdb's copy, which holds only in-frame ones; the method was immunoSEQ multiplex PCR. The table lists 50,000 to 65,000 clones, roughly 87% of them singletons. The sample here was peripheral blood, taken in the third trimester of pregnancy. Receptors were obtained from a female donor in good health, enrolled as a control in a pregnancy study.

The gene calls are TRBV5-8 and TRBJ1-4, with 8 bases matching TRBD1. Germline V gene data show CDR1 as SGHTS and CDR2 as YDEGEE. The CDR3 is made up of 14 amino acids. Trimming at V came to 6 bases and at J to 8 bases, leaving 9 bases not matched to a gene. In DNA, the CDR3 is TGTGCCAGCAACTCGGACAGGGTGGAAGAAAAACTGTTTTTT. Protein: CASNSDRVEEKLFF.

The chain carries TRBV27 and TRBJ2-7, with 7 bases identical to TRBD1. This CDR3 is 15 amino acids long. Trimming cost V 5 bases and J 5 bases; bases outside gene matches: 12. The germline V gene has CDR1 MNHEY and CDR2 SMNVEV (reference sequence). The CDR3 DNA follows: TGTGCCAGCAGTCCACTACAGGGGTCGTCCGACGAGCAGTACTTC. Amino acids: CASSPLQGSSDEQYF.

This clone was found a few times. The chain carries TRBV4-1 and TRBJ2-2; 8 positions agree with TRBD2. The CDR3 is made up of 17 amino acids. With 0 bases clipped from V and 6 bases from J, the junction kept 9 bases outside the gene matches. Looked up from germline, CDR1 is MGHRA and CDR2 is YSYEKL. In DNA form, the CDR3 reads TGCGCCAGCAGCCAAGACGCAGCGGGAGTTCTGCCCGGGGAGCTGTTTTTT. Translation: CASSQDAAGVLPGELFF.

This chain connects TRBV28 to TRBJ1-4; D is undetermined. Germline V gives CDR1 MDHEN, CDR2 SYDVKM. CDR3 size: 14 residues. V was shortened by 3 bases and J by 3 bases, with 8 bases between the two germline ends. The CDR3 is CASSLWASNEKLFF. The DNA for the CDR3 is TGTGCCAGCAGTTTGTGGGCGTCTAATGAAAAACTGTTTTTT.

The V gene is TRBV5-5, the J gene TRBJ1-1, with D perhaps matching TRBD1 (5 bases). CDR1 is SGHKS, CDR2 YYEKEE, per germline (reference sequence). Trimming cost V 4 bases and J 0 bases, with 10 bases left between them. The CDR3 consists of 14 residues. The CDR3 DNA reads as TGTGCCAGCAGCGGGGGGACGGTGAACACTGAAGCTTTCTTT. It codes for CASSGGTVNTEAFF.

The gene calls are TRBV18 and TRBJ1-1, with D tentatively TRBD1 (5 bases). V was cut by 3 bases and J by 3 bases, with 17 bases left in between. This CDR3 has 16 residues. The germline V gene encodes CDR1 KGHSH and CDR2 LQKENI. The CDR3 loop reads CASSPPIIRVHTEAFF. CDR3 coding DNA: TGTGCCAGCTCACCCCCGATTATCAGGGTGCACACTGAAGCTTTCTTT.

The rearrangement uses TRBV19 and TRBJ2-7, with D possibly TRBD2 on 5 matching bases. Trimming took 3 bases from V and 1 from J, leaving 13 bases between them. Looked up from germline, CDR1 is LNHDA and CDR2 is SQIVND (reference sequence). The CDR3 has 15 residues. CDR3 bases: TGTGCCAGTAGTATTAGGGCGGGCTCATCCTACGAGCAGTACTTC. Protein product: CASSIRAGSSYEQYF.

The chain carries TRBV6-6 and TRBJ2-4; 7 bases match TRBD1. Germline assignment: CDR1 MNHNY and CDR2 SVGAGI (reference sequence). The CDR3 loop spans 16 amino acids. V shed 5 bases, J shed 1 base, and the junction held 8 bases outside the gene matches. The CDR3 loop is CASSPLEGGAKNIQYF. The CDR3 DNA is TGTGCCAGCAGTCCCCTAGAAGGGGGCGCCAAAAACATTCAGTACTTC.

This clone showed up just once. The chain couples TRBV6-5 to TRBJ1-1, with D unresolved. With 0 bases removed from V and 0 bases from J, the gap between germline ends came to 11 bases. This CDR3 region has 16 residues. CDR1 is MNHEY, CDR2 SVGAGI, per germline. CDR3 bases: TGTGCCAGCAGTTACTCACGGGTTAAGATGAACACTGAAGCTTTCTTT. The encoded protein is CASSYSRVKMNTEAFF.

V gene TRBV19 combines with J gene TRBJ2-7, with 12 bases lining up with TRBD1. V shed 4 bases, J shed 3 bases, and the junction held 4 bases outside the gene matches. The germline V gene encodes CDR1 LNHDA and CDR2 SQIVND (reference sequence). The CDR3 contains 15 residues. The CDR3 DNA reads as TGTGCCAGTAGTACCGGGACAGGGGGCGTCTACGAGCAGTACTTC. Its translation is CASSTGTGGVYEQYF.

The rearrangement joins TRBV7-2 to TRBJ1-5; D remains unclear. V gave up 5 bases and J gave up 1 base, with 9 bases separating them. This CDR3 region has 14 residues. CDR1 is SGHTA, CDR2 FQGNSA, per germline. The CDR3: CASSTPGSNQPQHF. Here the CDR3 DNA reads TGTGCCAGCAGCACACCCGGGAGCAATCAGCCCCAGCATTTT.

The chain joins TRBV27 to TRBJ2-1; tentatively, D is TRBD2 (5 bases). V dropped 5 bases and J dropped 0 bases, with 17 bases sitting between them. This CDR3 comprises 17 residues. CDR1 and CDR2 from the germline V gene are MNHEY and SMNVEV (reference sequence). The CDR3: CASSPHLASSSYNEQFF. The DNA of the CDR3 is TGTGCCAGCAGTCCCCATCTAGCTTCAAGCTCCTACAATGAGCAGTTCTTC.